A selection of T cell receptor beta chains follows, all from one sample in a study of blood T cell repertoires in COVID-19. This table comes from immunoSEQ multiplex PCR, and its TCRdb copy is limited to in-frame clones, with some not included. The table includes some 490,000 clones, about nine tenths detected once. The specimen was PBMCs or T cells enriched from blood (not recorded which). These receptors originate from a woman aged 60-70 years who had recovered from COVID-19. CDR3s include the opening cysteine and the closing phenylalanine or tryptophan. A D gene is named only where the DNA matches it firmly. Size values are once, few and many counts, or a class for expanded clones, and some rows have none.

D	V	J	size	DNA	CDR3
-	TRBV3-1/TRBV3-2	TRBJ1-1	-	TGTGCCAGCAGCCCGGCGGGGAGGATGGTCGCTTTCTTT	CASSPAGRMVAFF
TRBD1	TRBV7-2	TRBJ2-7	-	TGTGCCAGCAGCTCCTTAACCGACAGGGGGCTTTACTTC	CASSSLTDRGLYF
TRBD2	TRBV10-3	TRBJ2-1	-	TGTGCCATCAGGGTGGGACTAGCGGGGGGCTTGTCCAATGAGCAGTTCTTC	CAIRVGLAGGLSNEQFF
TRBD1	TRBV6-5	TRBJ1-6	-	TGTGCCAGCCATACTGACAGGGGGCGAGCATCACCCCTCCACTTT	CASHTDRGRASPLHF
-	TRBV4-1	TRBJ1-5	-	TGCGCCAGCAGCCAAGATAGGCAGGGTCGCAATCAGCCCCAGCATTTT	CASSQDRQGRNQPQHF
-	TRBV19	TRBJ2-4	-	TGTGCCAGTAGTATAGAGGGCGGGTTAGCCAAAAACATTCAGTACTTC	CASSIEGGLAKNIQYF
-	TRBV12-5	TRBJ2-3	few	TGTGCTAGTGGTCCGCCTAACAGTATCCTCACAGATACGCAGTATTTT	CASGPPNSILTDTQYF
-	TRBV29-1	TRBJ1-2	-	TGCAGCGTTGATGCGGGGGCCTATGGCTACACCTTC	CSVDAGAYGYTF
TRBD2	TRBV6-4	TRBJ2-3	-	TGTGCCAGCAGTGACGAAGCGGGGGGGACAGATACGCAGTATTTT	CASSDEAGGTDTQYF
TRBD1	TRBV15	TRBJ2-5	-	TGTGCCACCAGCAGGAGGGGGGACAGGGCCCAAGAGACCCAGTACTTC	CATSRRGDRAQETQYF
-	TRBV10-2	TRBJ2-1	-	TGCGCCAGCAGTGAGGAGGTTGAGCAGTTCTTC	CASSEEVEQFF
-	TRBV4-1	TRBJ1-1	-	TGCGCCAGCAGCCAAGTTTTGACAGGGAACACTGAAGCTTTCTTT	CASSQVLTGNTEAFF
TRBD1	TRBV7-6	TRBJ2-7	once	TGTGCCAGCAGCTTAGAAGAGGGGGCGAGCTACGAGCAGTACTTC	CASSLEEGASYEQYF
TRBD1	TRBV5-5	TRBJ2-3	-	TGTGCCAGCAGCCCGGGACAGGGTTTCGATACGCAGTATTTT	CASSPGQGFDTQYF
-	TRBV2	TRBJ1-2	-	TGTGCCAGCAGTGAAGTCAACGGCTATGGCTACACCTTC	CASSEVNGYGYTF
-	TRBV2	TRBJ1-3	-	TGTGCCAGCAGTCAACAAGGGGGAAGCTCTGGAAACACCATATATTTT	CASSQQGGSSGNTIYF
-	TRBV7-9	TRBJ1-1	-	TGTGCCAGCAGCTTAGGGTTAACTAACACTGAAGCTTTCTTT	CASSLGLTNTEAFF
-	TRBV5-1	TRBJ1-6	few	TGCGCCAGCAGCTTGGTAACCGGAGGAATCTATAATTCACCCCTCCACTTT	CASSLVTGGIYNSPLHF
TRBD1	TRBV5-4	TRBJ1-2	-	TGTGCCAGCAGCCACTCGTTCCAGGGGGACTATGGCTACACCTTC	CASSHSFQGDYGYTF
-	TRBV7-7	TRBJ2-3	-	TGTGCTGTAATTTGGGGCAGATCTAGCACAGATACGCAGTATTTT	CAVIWGRSSTDTQYF
TRBD1	TRBV19	TRBJ1-4	-	TGTGCCAGTAGTATATTGGGACAGGGGTACGAAAAACTGTTTTTT	CASSILGQGYEKLFF
-	TRBV19	TRBJ1-5	-	TGTGCCAGTAGTAACGGGGGGGGTAGCAATCAGCCCCAGCATTTT	CASSNGGGSNQPQHF
-	TRBV12-5	TRBJ1-6	-	TGTGCTAGTGGTTCCCTAGTCGCCCGGAGGTCACCCCTCCACTTT	CASGSLVARRSPLHF
-	TRBV10-2	TRBJ2-2	-	TGCGCCAGCAGTGAGCCTGGGAGCACCGGGGAGCTGTTTTTT	CASSEPGSTGELFF
-	TRBV30	TRBJ1-4	-	TGTGCCTGGAGTGTGGGGAGGGGAGATGAAAAACTGTTTTTT	CAWSVGRGDEKLFF